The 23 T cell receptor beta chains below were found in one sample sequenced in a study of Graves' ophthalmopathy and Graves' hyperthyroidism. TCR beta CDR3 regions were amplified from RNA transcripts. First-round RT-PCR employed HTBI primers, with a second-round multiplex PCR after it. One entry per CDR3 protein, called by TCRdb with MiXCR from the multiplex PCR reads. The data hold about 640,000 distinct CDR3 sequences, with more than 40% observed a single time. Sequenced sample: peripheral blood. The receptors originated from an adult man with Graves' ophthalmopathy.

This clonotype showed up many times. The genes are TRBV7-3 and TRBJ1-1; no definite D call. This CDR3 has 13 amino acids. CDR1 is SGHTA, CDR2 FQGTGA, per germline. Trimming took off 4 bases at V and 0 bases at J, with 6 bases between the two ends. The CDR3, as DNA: TGTGCCAGCAGCTGGACGTTGAACACTGAAGCTTTCTTT. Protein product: CASSWTLNTEAFF. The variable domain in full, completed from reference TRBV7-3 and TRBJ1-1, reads GAGVSQTPSNKVTEKGKYVELRCDPISGHTALYWYRQSLGQGPEFLIYFQGTGAADDSGLPNDRFFAVRPEGSVSTLKIQRTERGDSAVYLCASSWTLNTEAFFGQGTRLTVV.

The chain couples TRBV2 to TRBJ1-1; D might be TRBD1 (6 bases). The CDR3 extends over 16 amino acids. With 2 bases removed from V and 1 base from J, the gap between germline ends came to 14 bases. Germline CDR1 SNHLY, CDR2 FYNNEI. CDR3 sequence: CASSELAGGGNTEAFF. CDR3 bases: TGTGCCAGCAGTGAACTAGCGGGGGGCGGGAACACTGAAGCTTTCTTT. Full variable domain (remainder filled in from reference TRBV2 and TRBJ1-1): EPEVTQTPSHQVTQMGQEVILRCVPISNHLYFYWYRQILGQKVEFLVSFYNNEISEKSEIFDDQFSVERPDGSNFTLKIRSTKLEDSAMYFCASSELAGGGNTEAFFGQGTRLTVV.

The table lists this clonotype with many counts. CDR3: CASSVGTVPSLQYF. CDR3 nucleotides: TGTGCCAGCAGTGTGGGGACCGTTCCCTCCTTGCAGTACTTC. V and J are TRBV25-1 and TRBJ2-7, with D perhaps matching TRBD1 or TRBD2 (5 bases each). The CDR3 is 14 residues long. V lost 4 bases to trimming and J lost 9 bases, with 19 bases between them. Per the germline V gene, CDR1 is MGHDK and CDR2 is SYGVNS.

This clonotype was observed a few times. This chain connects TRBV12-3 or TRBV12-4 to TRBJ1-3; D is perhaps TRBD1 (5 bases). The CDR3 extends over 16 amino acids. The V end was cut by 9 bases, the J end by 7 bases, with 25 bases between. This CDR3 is CASRDSEGSGENTIYF. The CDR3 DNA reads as TGTGCCAGTCGTGATTCAGAGGGGTCGGGAGAGAACACCATATATTTT.

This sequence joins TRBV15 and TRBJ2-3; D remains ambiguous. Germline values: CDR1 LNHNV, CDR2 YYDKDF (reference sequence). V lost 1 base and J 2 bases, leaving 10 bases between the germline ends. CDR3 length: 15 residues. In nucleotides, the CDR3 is TGTGCCACCAGCAGAGGAGTAGCCGTCACAGATACGCAGTATTTT. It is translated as CATSRGVAVTDTQYF.

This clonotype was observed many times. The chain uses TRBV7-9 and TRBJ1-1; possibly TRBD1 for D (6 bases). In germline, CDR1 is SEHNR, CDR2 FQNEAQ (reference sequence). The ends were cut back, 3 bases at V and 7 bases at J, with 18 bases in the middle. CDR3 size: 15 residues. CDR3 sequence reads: CASSFWTAERDEAFF. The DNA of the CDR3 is TGTGCCAGCAGCTTTTGGACAGCGGAAAGGGATGAAGCTTTCTTT. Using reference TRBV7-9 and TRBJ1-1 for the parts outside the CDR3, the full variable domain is DTGVSQNPRHKITKRGQNVTFRCDPISEHNRLYWYRQTLGQGPEFLTYFQNEAQLEKSRLLSDRFSAERPKGSFSTLEIQRTEQGDSAMYLCASSFWTAERDEAFFGQGTRLTVV.

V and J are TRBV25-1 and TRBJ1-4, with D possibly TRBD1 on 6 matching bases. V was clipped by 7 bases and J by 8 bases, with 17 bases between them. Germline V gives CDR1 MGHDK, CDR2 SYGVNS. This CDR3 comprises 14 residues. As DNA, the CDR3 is TGTGCCAGCACCGAAGGGGGGCGCGGGGAAAAACTGTTTTTT. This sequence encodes CASTEGGRGEKLFF.

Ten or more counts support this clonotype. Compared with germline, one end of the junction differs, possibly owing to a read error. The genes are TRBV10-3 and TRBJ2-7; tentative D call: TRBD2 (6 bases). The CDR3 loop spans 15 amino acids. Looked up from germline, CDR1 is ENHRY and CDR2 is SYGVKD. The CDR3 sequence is CASSYRGTPAYEQYF. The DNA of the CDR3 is TGTGCCAGCAGTTACCGGGGGACGCCGGCCTACGAGCAGTACTTC.

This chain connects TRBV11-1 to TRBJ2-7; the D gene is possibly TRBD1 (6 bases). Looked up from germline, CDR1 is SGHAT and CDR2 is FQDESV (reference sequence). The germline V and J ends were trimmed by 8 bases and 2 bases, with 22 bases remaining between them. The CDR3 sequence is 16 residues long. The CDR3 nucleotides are TGTGCCAGCGGTACACCGGGACACCGAACAGCCTACGAGCAGTACTTC. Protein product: CASGTPGHRTAYEQYF.

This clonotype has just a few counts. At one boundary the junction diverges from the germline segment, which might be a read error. CDR3 sequence: CASSQGAMNTGELFF. The CDR3 coding sequence is TGCGCCAGCAGCCAAGGGGCGATGAACACCGGGGAGCTGTTTTTT. The chain links TRBV5-4 to TRBJ2-2, with a weak D call TRBD1 (5 bases). CDR3 size: 15 residues. The germline CDR1 and CDR2 sequences are SGHNT and YYREEE (reference sequence).

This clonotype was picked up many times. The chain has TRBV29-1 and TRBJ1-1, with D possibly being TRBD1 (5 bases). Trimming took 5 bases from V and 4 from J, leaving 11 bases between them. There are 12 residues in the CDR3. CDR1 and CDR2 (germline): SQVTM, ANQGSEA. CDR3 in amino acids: CSVCERGTEAFF. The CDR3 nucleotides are TGCAGCGTTTGCGAGAGGGGCACTGAAGCTTTCTTT.

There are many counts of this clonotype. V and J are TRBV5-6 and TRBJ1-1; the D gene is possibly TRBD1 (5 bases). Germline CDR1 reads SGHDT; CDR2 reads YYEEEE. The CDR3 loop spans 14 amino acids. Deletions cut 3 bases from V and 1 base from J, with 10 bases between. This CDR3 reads CASSWGLQNTEAFF. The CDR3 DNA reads TGTGCCAGCAGCTGGGGACTGCAGAACACTGAAGCTTTCTTT.

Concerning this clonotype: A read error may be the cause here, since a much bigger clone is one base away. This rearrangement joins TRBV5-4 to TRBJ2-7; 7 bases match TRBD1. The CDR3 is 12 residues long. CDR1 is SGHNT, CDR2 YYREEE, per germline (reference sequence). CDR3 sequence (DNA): TGTGCCGGCAGCACAGGGGTGAGCGAGCAGTACTTC. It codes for CAGSTGVSEQYF.

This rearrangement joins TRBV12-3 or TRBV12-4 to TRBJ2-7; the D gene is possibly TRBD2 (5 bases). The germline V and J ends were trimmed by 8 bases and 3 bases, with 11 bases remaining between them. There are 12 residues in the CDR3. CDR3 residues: CASRPRGYEQYF. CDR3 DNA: TGTGCCAGCCGCCCCCGGGGCTACGAGCAGTACTTC.

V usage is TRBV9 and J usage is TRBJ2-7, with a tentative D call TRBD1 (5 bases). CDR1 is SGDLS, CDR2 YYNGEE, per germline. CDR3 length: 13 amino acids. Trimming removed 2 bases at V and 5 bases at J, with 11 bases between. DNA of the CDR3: TGTGCCAGCAGCGTTGAAATAGGGGACGAGCAGTACTTC. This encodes CASSVEIGDEQYF.

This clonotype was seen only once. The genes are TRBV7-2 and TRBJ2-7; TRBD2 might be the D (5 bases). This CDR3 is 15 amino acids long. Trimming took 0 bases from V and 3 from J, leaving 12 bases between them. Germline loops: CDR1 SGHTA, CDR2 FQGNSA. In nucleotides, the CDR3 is TGTGCCAGCAGCTTAGCCGGGAACTATGGCTACGAGCAGTACTTC. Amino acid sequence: CASSLAGNYGYEQYF.

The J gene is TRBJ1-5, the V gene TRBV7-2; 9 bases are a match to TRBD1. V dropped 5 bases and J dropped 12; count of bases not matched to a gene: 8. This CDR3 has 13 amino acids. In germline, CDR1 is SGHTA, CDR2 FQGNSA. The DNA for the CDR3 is TGTGCCAGCAGCGTACTGCCGGGACAGGGCCAGCATTTT. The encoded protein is CASSVLPGQGQHF. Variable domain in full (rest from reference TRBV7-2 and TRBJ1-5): GAGVSQSPSNKVTEKGKDVELRCDPISGHTALYWYRQSLGQGLEFLIYFQGNSAPDKSGLPSDRFSAERTGGSVSTLTIQRTQQEDSAVYLCASSVLPGQGQHFGDGTRLSIL.

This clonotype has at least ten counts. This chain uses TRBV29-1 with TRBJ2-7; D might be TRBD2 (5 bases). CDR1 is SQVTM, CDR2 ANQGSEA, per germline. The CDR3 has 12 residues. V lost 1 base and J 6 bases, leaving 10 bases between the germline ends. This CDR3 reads CSVEVRGFEQYF. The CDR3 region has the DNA TGCAGCGTTGAAGTTCGAGGGTTCGAGCAGTACTTC.

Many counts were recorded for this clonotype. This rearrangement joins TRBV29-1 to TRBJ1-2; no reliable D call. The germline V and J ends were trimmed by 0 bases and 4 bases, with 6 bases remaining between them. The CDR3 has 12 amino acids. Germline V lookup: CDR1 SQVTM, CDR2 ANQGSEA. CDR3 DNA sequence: TGCAGCGTTGAAGAAACGGGCTATGGCTACACCTTC. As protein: CSVEETGYGYTF.

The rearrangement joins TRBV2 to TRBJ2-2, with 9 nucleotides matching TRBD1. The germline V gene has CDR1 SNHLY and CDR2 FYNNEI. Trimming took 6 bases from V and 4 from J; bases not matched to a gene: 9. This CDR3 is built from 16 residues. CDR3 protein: CASSVAPGQGTGELFF. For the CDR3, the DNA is TGTGCCAGCAGCGTTGCACCGGGACAGGGCACCGGGGAGCTGTTTTTT.

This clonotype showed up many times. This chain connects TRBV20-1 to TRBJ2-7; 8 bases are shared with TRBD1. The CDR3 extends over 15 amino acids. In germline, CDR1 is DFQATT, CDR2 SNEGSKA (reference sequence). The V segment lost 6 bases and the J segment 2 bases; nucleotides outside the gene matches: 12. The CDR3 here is CSAPLGSTGAYEQYF. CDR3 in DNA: TGCAGTGCACCCCTCGGGTCGACAGGGGCCTACGAGCAGTACTTC.

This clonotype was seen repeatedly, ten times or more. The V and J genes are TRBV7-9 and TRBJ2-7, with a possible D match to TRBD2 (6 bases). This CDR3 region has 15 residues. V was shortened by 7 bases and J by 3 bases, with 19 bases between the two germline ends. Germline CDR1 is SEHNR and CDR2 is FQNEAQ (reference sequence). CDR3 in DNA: TGTGCCAGCACCGGATTTGGCGGGGCTCACTACGAGCAGTACTTC. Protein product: CASTGFGGAHYEQYF.

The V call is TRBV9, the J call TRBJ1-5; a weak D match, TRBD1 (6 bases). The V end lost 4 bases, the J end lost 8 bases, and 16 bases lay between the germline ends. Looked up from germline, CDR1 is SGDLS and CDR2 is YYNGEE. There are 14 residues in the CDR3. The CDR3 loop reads CASSQDPGAEPQHF. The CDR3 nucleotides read TGTGCCAGCAGCCAAGACCCAGGGGCAGAGCCCCAGCATTTT.